Sequencing of this T cell receptor beta chain was carried out in a study of OX40 agonist ivuxolimab in advanced cancers. With regard to the full study: Ivuxolimab was a fully human IgG2 agonistic monoclonal antibody targeting the costimulatory receptor OX40 (CD134). Among the roughly 54 dose-escalation patients, around 19 had hepatocellular carcinoma, roughly 15 melanoma, 9 renal cell carcinoma and 9 head and neck cancer. Partial responses occurred in three dose-escalation patients: two with cutaneous melanoma and one with hepatocellular carcinoma. Intravenous ivuxolimab was administered to patients every 2 weeks at six dose levels: 0.01, 0.1, 0.3, 1.5, 3 and 10 mg/kg. In the dose-escalation cohort, around four fifths of patients were male, and the mean age was approximately 64 years, with a range of about 20 to 79. Prior anti-PD-1, anti-PD-L1 or anti-CTLA-4 therapy was permitted, and 35% to 40% of dose-escalation patients had received checkpoint inhibitors. The paper describes the monotherapy dose-escalation part (N ≈ 49 patients) of the phase I trial of ivuxolimab. Peripheral TCRbeta sequencing aimed to test whether ivuxolimab altered TCR sequence diversity and caused clonal T-cell expansion.

Results and caveats for the whole study, not just this receptor: At doses of 0.1 to 3.0 mg/kg, clonal expansion of both CD4+ and CD8+ T cells in blood was seen between baseline and week 6. On average, CD8+ T cells showed more expanded clones than CD4+ T cells after ivuxolimab. In the 0.1-3.0 mg/kg groups, partial responders had among the lowest normalized peripheral clonal expansion, particularly in CD8+ T cells. The antigen specificity of the peripheral T cells that underwent clonal expansion was not determined. Low levels of normalized T-cell clonal expansion were also seen in some patients who did not respond.

Genomic DNA was extracted from sorted cells for sequencing of the TCRbeta CDR3 region. The immunoSEQ Assay was used to sequence the TCRbeta CDR3 regions. In TCRdb, the immuneACCESS table is reduced to in-frame sequences with V and J assigned. These tables do not hold every clone; where another copy was compared, an unresolved V gene accounts for under half, and the others remain unexplained. The sample records about 50,000 clones, roughly three quarters of which are singletons. The top ten clonotypes cover about 3.9% of the sample. Patients with autoimmune disease history or receiving systemic immunosuppression were excluded from the trial. Peripheral blood for TCR sequencing was drawn from every dose cohort at baseline, at cycle 4 day 1 and at cycle 7 day 1. Samples came from an open-label, multicenter, first-in-human phase I dose-escalation trial of ivuxolimab. Adults with locally advanced or metastatic melanoma, renal cell, hepatocellular, or head and neck squamous cell carcinoma were enrolled in the trial. CD4+ and CD8+ T cells were sorted separately from peripheral blood before TCR sequencing.

Regarding this clone: Its antigen specificity is not known. The sample holds no much larger clone one base away, and base qualities are not on file.

From its cysteine to its phenylalanine, the CDR3 spans 13 amino acids. The sequence is cut down to CDR3 DNA, 39 bases in frame from base 1. For this chain, trimming is 3 bases at the V end and 5 bases at the J end, and the number of junction bases without a gene match is 5. Taken from the germline V gene, the CDR1 and CDR2 loops are SQVTM and ANQGSEA. The sequence links TRBV29-1 to TRBJ2-5, and TRBD1 matches 8 of the central bases. This TCR came from an adult with an advanced solid tumor such as melanoma, head and neck, liver or kidney cancer. Sequencing was performed on CD4+ or CD8+ T cells sorted from blood, taken in a trial of the OX40 agonist ivuxolimab. Here the CDR3 is given as CSVERTGRETQYF. Read as DNA, the sequence is TGCAGCGTTGAGCGGACAGGGAGGGAGACCCAGTACTTC.